This T cell receptor (beta chain) was obtained from a study of vaccination and CD4 T cells after COVID-19. Overall study: Collection of post-COVID samples occurred a median around 96 days after diagnosis, spanning a range of 35 to 161. A few convalescent patients were sampled at day 14 and days 161 to 241 post-vaccination. The study, taken as a whole, reports: Convalescent patients were relatively few, and early post-infection timepoints were missing.

TCRdb re-called the PCR reads with MiXCR, one entry per CDR3 protein. The sample consists of 25,000 to 35,000 distinct CDR3 sequences, roughly 50% of them appearing once. CDR1 and CDR2 (germline): MRHNA, SNTAGT. The CDR3 covers 15 residues. V was trimmed by 3 bases and J by 0 bases, leaving 6 bases between them. Notes on this clonotype: Its antigen is unidentified.

Indicated time point: late sampling 161 to 241 days after vaccination in a few convalescent patients. The input for sequencing was CD4+ T cells from blood, taken about 7 months after SARS-CoV-2 vaccination. The receptor was derived from a human donor who had recovered from COVID-19. This chain links TRBV6-4 with TRBJ2-6; unclear D gene. As DNA, the CDR3 is TGTGCCAGCAGTGATGGGAACTCTGGGGCCAACGTCCTGACTTTC. Its translation is CASSDGNSGANVLTF.